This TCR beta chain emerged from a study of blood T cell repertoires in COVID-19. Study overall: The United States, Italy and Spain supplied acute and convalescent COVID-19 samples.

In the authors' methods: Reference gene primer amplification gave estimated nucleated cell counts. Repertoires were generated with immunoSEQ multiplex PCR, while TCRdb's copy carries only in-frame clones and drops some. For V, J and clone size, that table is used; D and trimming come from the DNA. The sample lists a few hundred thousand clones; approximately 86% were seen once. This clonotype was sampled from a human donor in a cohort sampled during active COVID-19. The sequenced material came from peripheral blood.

Here the CDR3 reads CASSQEPAGYTF. The DNA of the CDR3 is TGTGCCAGCAGCCAAGAGCCAGCGGGCTACACCTTC. The V gene is TRBV3-1 (or the pseudogene TRBV3-2), the J gene TRBJ1-2; D call uncertain. V lost 0 bases and J lost 8, with 7 bases in between. CDR3 size: 12 residues. The germline V gene encodes CDR1 LGHDT and CDR2 YNNKEL (reference sequence).